The sequence of this T cell receptor (beta chain) was determined in a study of blood T cell repertoires in COVID-19. Background on the study: PBMCs, B-cell-depleted T cells, or T cells provided the cDNA or gDNA that made up the material.

Germline V gene data show CDR1 as MNHEY and CDR2 as SVGAGI. V was pared by 7 bases and J by 7 bases, with 17 bases between. The CDR3 runs 15 residues. Produced via immunoSEQ multiplex PCR; TCRdb's table is partial and in-frame only. The sample gives 210,000 or so clones, approximately 90% of which show up once; about 10% is in the top ten. This clone was picked up one time. The receptor was derived from a man aged 30 to 39 who had recovered from COVID-19. Sequences were obtained from PBMCs or T cells enriched from blood (not recorded which). The J gene is TRBJ1-6, the V gene TRBV6-5, with D possibly matching TRBD1 (5 bases). The CDR3 region has the DNA TGTGCCAGCACCGAATGGGGGGGGATAAATTCACCCCTCCACTTT. Amino acid sequence: CASTEWGGINSPLHF.